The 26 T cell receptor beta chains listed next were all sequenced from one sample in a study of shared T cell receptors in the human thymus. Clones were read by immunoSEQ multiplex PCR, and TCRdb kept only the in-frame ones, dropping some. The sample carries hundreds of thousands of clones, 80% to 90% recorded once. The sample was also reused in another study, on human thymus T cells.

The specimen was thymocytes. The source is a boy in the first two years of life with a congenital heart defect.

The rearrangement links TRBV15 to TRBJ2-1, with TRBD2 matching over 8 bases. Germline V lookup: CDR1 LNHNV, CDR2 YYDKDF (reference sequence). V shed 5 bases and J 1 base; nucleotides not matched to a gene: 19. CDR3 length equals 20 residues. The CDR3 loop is CATSSEVNERERGSYNEQFF. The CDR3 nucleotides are TGTGCCACCAGCTCCGAGGTCAACGAGCGGGAGCGGGGATCCTACAATGAGCAGTTCTTC.

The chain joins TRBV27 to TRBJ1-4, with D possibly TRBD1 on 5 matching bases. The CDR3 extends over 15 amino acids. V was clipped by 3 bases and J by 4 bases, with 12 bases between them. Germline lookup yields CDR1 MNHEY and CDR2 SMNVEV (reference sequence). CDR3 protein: CASSFSGGVNEKLFF. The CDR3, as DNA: TGTGCCAGCAGTTTCTCCGGGGGTGTTAATGAAAAACTGTTTTTT.

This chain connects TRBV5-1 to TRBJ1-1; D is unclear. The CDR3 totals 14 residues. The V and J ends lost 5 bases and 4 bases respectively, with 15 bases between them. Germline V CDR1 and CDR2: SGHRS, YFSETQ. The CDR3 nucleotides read TGCGCCAGCAGAGGAGGAGTTACATTCACTGAAGCTTTCTTT. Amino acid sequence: CASRGGVTFTEAFF.

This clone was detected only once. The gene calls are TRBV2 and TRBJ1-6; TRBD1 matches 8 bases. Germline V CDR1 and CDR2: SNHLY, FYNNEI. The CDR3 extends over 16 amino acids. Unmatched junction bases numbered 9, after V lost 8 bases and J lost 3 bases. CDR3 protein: CASGLTGEGYNSPLHF. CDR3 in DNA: TGTGCCAGCGGCCTGACAGGGGAAGGCTATAATTCACCCCTCCACTTT.

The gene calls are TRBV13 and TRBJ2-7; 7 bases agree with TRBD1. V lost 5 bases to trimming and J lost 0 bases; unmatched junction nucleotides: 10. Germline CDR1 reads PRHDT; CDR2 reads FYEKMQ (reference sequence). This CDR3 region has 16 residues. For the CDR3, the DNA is TGTGCCAGCAGCACCAGACAGGGCCAAAGCTCCTACGAGCAGTACTTC. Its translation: CASSTRQGQSSYEQYF.

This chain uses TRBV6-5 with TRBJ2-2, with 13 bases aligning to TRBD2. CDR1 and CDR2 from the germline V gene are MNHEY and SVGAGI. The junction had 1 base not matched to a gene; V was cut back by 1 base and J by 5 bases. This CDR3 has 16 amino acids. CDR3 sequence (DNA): TGTGCCAGCAGTTACTGGGGACTAGCGGGAACCGGGGAGCTGTTTTTT. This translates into CASSYWGLAGTGELFF.

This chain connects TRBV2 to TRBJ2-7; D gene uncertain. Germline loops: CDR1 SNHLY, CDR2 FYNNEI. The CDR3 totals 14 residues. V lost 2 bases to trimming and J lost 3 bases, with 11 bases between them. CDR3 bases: TGTGCCAGCAGTGAACAGGCCGTCATCTACGAGCAGTACTTC. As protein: CASSEQAVIYEQYF.

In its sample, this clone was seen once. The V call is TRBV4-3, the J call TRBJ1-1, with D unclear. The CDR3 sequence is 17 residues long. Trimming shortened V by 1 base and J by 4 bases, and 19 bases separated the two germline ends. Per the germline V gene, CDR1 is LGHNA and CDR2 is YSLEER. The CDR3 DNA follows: TGCGCCAGCAGCCAAGCACTTACAAATGAGGAGGGCACTGAAGCTTTCTTT. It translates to CASSQALTNEEGTEAFF.

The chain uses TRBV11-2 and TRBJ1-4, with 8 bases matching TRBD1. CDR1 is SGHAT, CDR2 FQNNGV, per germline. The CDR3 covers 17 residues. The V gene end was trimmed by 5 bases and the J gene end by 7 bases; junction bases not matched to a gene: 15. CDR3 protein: CASSPLYRDRGGEKLFF. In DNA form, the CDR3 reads TGTGCCAGCAGCCCTTTATATAGAGACAGGGGAGGTGAAAAACTGTTTTTT.

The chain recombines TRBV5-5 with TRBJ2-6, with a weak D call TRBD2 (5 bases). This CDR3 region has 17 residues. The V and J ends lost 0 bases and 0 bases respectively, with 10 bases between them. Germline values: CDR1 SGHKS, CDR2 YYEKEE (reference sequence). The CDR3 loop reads CASSLARAHSGANVLTF. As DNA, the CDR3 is TGTGCCAGCAGCTTGGCGCGGGCCCACTCTGGGGCCAACGTCCTGACTTTC.

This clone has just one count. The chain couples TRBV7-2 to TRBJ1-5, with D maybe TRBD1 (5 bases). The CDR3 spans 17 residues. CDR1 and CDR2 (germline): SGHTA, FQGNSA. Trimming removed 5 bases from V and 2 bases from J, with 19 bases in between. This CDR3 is CASSPERGLKGNQPQHF. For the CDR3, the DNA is TGTGCCAGCAGCCCGGAACGGGGGTTGAAGGGCAATCAGCCCCAGCATTTT.

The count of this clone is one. CDR3 sequence reads: CASSPDGGRLGNQPQHF. In nucleotides, the CDR3 is TGTGCCAGCTCACCTGACGGGGGACGCCTGGGCAATCAGCCCCAGCATTTT. This chain links TRBV18 with TRBJ1-5, with a possible D match to TRBD1 (5 bases). CDR3 length: 17 residues. Germline loops: CDR1 KGHSH, CDR2 LQKENI. V was shortened by 3 bases and J by 2 bases, with 17 bases between the two germline ends.

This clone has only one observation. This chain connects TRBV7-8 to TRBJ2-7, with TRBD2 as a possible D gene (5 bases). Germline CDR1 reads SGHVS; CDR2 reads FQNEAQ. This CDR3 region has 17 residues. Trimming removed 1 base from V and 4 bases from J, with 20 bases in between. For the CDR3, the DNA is TGTGCCAGCAGCTTAGGTGTTTCGGGGAGAAACCCTTACGAGCAGTACTTC. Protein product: CASSLGVSGRNPYEQYF.

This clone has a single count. This CDR3 reads CASSLFGGSSGGETQYF. The DNA for the CDR3 is TGTGCCAGCAGCTTGTTTGGCGGTAGTTCGGGGGGAGAGACCCAGTACTTC. This sequence joins TRBV5-6 and TRBJ2-5, with TRBD2 matching over 7 bases. CDR3 length: 17 amino acids. CDR1 SGHDT and CDR2 YYEEEE come from the germline V gene. The ends lost 1 base at V and 4 bases at J; junction bases unmatched: 13. Based on the CDR3 plus reference TRBV5-6 and TRBJ2-5, the full variable domain is DAGVTQSPTHLIKTRGQQVTLRCSPKSGHDTVSWYQQALGQGPQFIFQYYEEEERQRGNFPDRFSGHQFPNYSSELNVNALLLGDSALYLCASSLFGGSSGGETQYFGPGTRLLVL.

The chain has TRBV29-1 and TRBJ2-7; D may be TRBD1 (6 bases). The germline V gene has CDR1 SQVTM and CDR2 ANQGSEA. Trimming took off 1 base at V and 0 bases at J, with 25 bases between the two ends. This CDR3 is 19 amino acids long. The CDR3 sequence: CSVEGVNTGTTDTSYEQYF. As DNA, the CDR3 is TGCAGCGTTGAAGGAGTCAATACAGGGACCACTGATACCTCCTACGAGCAGTACTTC.

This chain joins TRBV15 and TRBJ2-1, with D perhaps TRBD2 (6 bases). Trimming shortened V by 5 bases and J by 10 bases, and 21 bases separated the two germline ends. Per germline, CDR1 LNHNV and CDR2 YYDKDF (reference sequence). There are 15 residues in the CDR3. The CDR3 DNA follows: TGTGCCACCAGCCGCAGCTCGACGGGAGACGGCGAGCAGTTCTTC. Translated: CATSRSSTGDGEQFF.

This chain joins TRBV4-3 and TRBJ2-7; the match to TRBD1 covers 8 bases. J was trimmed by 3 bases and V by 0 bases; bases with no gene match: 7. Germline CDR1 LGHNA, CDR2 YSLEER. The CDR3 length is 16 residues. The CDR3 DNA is TGCGCCAGCAGCCAAGAAGGAGGGACAGGAGACTACGAGCAGTACTTC. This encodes CASSQEGGTGDYEQYF.

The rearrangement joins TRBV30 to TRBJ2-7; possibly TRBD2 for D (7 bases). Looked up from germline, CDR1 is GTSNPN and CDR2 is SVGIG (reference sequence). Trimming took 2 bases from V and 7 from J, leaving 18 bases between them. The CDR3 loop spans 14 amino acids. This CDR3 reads CAWSTKGGACEQYF. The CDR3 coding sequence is TGTGCCTGGAGTACGAAGGGGGGGGCGTGTGAGCAGTACTTC.

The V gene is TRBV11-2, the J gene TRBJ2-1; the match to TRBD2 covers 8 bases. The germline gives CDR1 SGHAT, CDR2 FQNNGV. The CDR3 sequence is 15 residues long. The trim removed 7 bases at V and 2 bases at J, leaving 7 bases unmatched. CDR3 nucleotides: TGTGCCAGCACCCCAGAACTAGCGGCCTACAATGAGCAGTTCTTC. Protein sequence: CASTPELAAYNEQFF.

CDR3 loop: CASSLRGQKGNTIYF. CDR3 DNA sequence: TGTGCCAGCAGCTTAAGGGGACAGAAGGGAAACACCATATATTTT. The V call is TRBV7-2, the J call TRBJ1-3; 7 bases line up with TRBD1. This CDR3 comprises 15 residues. V dropped 2 bases and J dropped 4; count of bases not matched to a gene: 5. Germline CDR1 reads SGHTA; CDR2 reads FQGNSA.

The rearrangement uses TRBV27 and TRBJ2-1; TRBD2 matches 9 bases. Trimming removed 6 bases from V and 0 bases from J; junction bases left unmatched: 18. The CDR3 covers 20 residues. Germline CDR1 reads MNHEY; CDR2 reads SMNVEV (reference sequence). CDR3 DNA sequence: TGTGCCAGCAGCCCCCCAAGCCTAGCGGGACCCCGACTCTCCTACAATGAGCAGTTCTTC. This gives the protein CASSPPSLAGPRLSYNEQFF.

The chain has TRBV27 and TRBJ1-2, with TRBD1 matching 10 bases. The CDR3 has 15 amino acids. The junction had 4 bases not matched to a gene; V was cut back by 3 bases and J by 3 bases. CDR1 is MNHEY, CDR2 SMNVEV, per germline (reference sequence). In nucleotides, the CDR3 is TGTGCCAGCAGTTTGACTGGACAGGGGGACTATGGCTACACCTTC. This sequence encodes CASSLTGQGDYGYTF.

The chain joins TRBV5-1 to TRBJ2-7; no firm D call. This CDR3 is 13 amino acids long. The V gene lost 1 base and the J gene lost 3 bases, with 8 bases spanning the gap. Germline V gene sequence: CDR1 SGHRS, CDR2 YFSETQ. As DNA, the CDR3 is TGCGCCAGCAGCTTGATCGGCGGCTACGAGCAGTACTTC. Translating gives CASSLIGGYEQYF.

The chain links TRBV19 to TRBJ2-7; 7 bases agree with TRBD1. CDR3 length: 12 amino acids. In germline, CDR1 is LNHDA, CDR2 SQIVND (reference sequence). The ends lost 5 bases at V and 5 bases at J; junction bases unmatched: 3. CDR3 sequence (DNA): TGTGCCAGTAGTCGACAGGGCAACGAGCAGTACTTC. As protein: CASSRQGNEQYF. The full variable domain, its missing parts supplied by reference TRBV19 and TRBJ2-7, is DGGITQSPKYLFRKEGQNVTLSCEQNLNHDAMYWYRQDPGQGLRLIYYSQIVNDFQKGDIAEGYSVSREKKESFPLTVTSAQKNPTAFYLCASSRQGNEQYFGPGTRLTVT.

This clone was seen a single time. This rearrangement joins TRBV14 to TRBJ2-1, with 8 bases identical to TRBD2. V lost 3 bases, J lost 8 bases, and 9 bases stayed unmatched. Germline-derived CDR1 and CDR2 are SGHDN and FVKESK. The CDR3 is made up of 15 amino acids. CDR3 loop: CASSQDGGAGDEQFF. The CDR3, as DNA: TGTGCCAGCAGCCAGGACGGGGGGGCGGGCGATGAGCAGTTCTTC.

CDR3 protein: CASSLGLADYEQYF. The CDR3 coding sequence is TGTGCCAGCAGCTTAGGACTAGCAGATTACGAGCAGTACTTC. The gene calls are TRBV7-9 and TRBJ2-7; TRBD2 matches at 7 bases. Germline V CDR1 and CDR2: SEHNR, FQNEAQ (reference sequence). There are 14 residues in the CDR3. V lost 1 base, J lost 4 bases, and 4 bases stayed unmatched.